These 10 T cell receptor beta chains were all obtained from the same sample, sequenced in a study of OX40 agonist ivuxolimab in advanced cancers. TCRdb's table, derived via immunoSEQ multiplex PCR, lists solely in-frame clones and lacks some. The sample has some 48,000 clones, nearly 80% seen once. This specimen was CD4+ or CD8+ T cells sorted from blood, taken in a trial of the OX40 agonist ivuxolimab. These receptor sequences come from an adult with an advanced solid tumor such as melanoma, head and neck, liver or kidney cancer.

This rearrangement joins TRBV19 to TRBJ2-1; 8 nucleotides agree with TRBD1. The CDR3 spans 14 residues. Looked up from germline, CDR1 is LNHDA and CDR2 is SQIVND (reference sequence). V dropped 5 bases and J dropped 7; count of bases not matched to a gene: 7. CDR3 in amino acids: CASSAGGGRNEQFF. The CDR3 DNA follows: TGTGCCAGTAGTGCAGGGGGCGGACGTAATGAGCAGTTCTTC.

The rearrangement links TRBV6-1 to TRBJ1-1; tentative D call: TRBD1 (5 bases). Germline CDR1 MNHNS, CDR2 SASEGT. V lost 5 bases and J lost 8, with 9 bases in between. The CDR3 extends over 11 amino acids. CDR3 sequence: CASSHGTEAFF. The CDR3 coding sequence is TGTGCCAGCAGTCACGGGACGGAAGCTTTCTTT.

This clone has only one observation. This rearrangement joins TRBV5-6 to TRBJ1-6; 9 positions match TRBD1. CDR1 and CDR2 (germline): SGHDT, YYEEEE. The CDR3 extends over 15 amino acids. After removal of 0 bases from V and 10 bases from J, the junction contained 5 bases not matched to a gene. CDR3 loop: CASSLAGTGYSPLHF. CDR3 nucleotide sequence: TGTGCCAGCAGCTTGGCCGGGACAGGGTACTCACCCCTCCACTTT.

This clone was seen more than once but under ten times. The chain links TRBV10-2 to TRBJ2-7; 9 bases align to TRBD1. The J segment lost 4 bases and the V segment lost 1 base, leaving 8 bases of the junction unmatched. Germline CDR1 and CDR2: WSHSY and SAAADI. This CDR3 contains 16 residues. CDR3 sequence: CASSEWGQGGRYEQYF. CDR3 DNA sequence: TGCGCCAGCAGTGAGTGGGGACAGGGAGGACGGTACGAGCAGTACTTC.

The V call is TRBV7-7, the J call TRBJ1-4, with 7 bases identical to TRBD1. CDR1 is SSHAT, CDR2 FNYEAQ, per germline (reference sequence). With 5 bases clipped from V and 8 bases from J, the junction kept 11 bases outside the gene matches. The CDR3 has 15 amino acids. The CDR3 nucleotides read TGTGCCAGCAGCCGAACAGGGGCCCATACCGAAAAACTGTTTTTT. The encoded protein is CASSRTGAHTEKLFF.

This chain links TRBV11-3 with TRBJ2-3; TRBD2 is a possible D gene (5 bases). The germline V gene encodes CDR1 SGHNT and CDR2 YENEEA. The CDR3 extends over 14 amino acids. Trimming removed 5 bases from V and 2 bases from J, with 11 bases in between. The CDR3 loop reads CASSERSTTDTQYF. In nucleotides, the CDR3 is TGTGCCAGCAGCGAGCGGTCTACCACAGATACGCAGTATTTT.

The count of this clone is one. The rearrangement uses TRBV9 and TRBJ1-2; D not certain. This CDR3 region has 14 residues. V was trimmed by 3 bases and J by 5 bases, leaving 14 bases between them. Germline CDR1 is SGDLS and CDR2 is YYNGEE. The CDR3 region has the DNA TGTGCCAGCAGCGCCCAAGTCGGTTCGTATGGCTACACCTTC. It specifies CASSAQVGSYGYTF.

The rearrangement links TRBV30 to TRBJ2-7; D might be TRBD2 (6 bases). Germline V gene sequence: CDR1 GTSNPN, CDR2 SVGIG (reference sequence). The CDR3 runs to 14 residues. V lost 3 bases and J lost 4, with 16 bases in between. CDR3 loop: CAWRGFGSGYEQYF. CDR3 coding DNA: TGTGCCTGGAGGGGTTTTGGGAGCGGGTACGAGCAGTACTTC. Drawing the rest from reference TRBV30 and TRBJ2-7, the complete variable domain is SQTIHQWPATLVQPVGSPLSLECTVEGTSNPNLYWYRQAAGRGLQLLFYSVGIGQISSEVPQNLSASRPQDRQFILSSKKLLLSDSGFYLCAWRGFGSGYEQYFGPGTRLTVT.

The V gene is TRBV5-1, the J gene TRBJ2-1, with 12 positions matching TRBD1. The V and J ends lost 3 bases and 0 bases, in that order; junction bases with no gene match: 10. CDR3 length: 19 amino acids. Germline loops: CDR1 SGHRS, CDR2 YFSETQ. The CDR3 reads CASSSRGQGAISSYNEQFF. The CDR3 DNA reads TGCGCCAGCAGCTCCAGGGGACAGGGGGCGATTAGCTCCTACAATGAGCAGTTCTTC.

V and J are TRBV19 and TRBJ1-2, with D possibly matching TRBD1 (5 bases). Per the germline V gene, CDR1 is LNHDA and CDR2 is SQIVND (reference sequence). Trimming stripped 0 bases from V and 5 bases from J, with 10 bases between. The CDR3 sequence is 14 residues long. This CDR3 reads CASSIDKTDYGYTF. CDR3 nucleotides: TGTGCCAGTAGTATAGATAAGACAGATTATGGCTACACCTTC.